The next 27 T cell receptor beta chains were all read from a single sample in a study of T-cell reconstitution after alpha-beta-depleted transplantation in children. TCRbeta library construction was performed incorporating unique molecular identifiers. TCRdb re-called the PCR reads through MiXCR, storing one row per CDR3 protein. This repertoire shows 700,000 to 950,000 distinct CDR3 sequences, roughly 16% found once; its top ten account for 5%. The sequenced sample was PBMCs, mostly from graft donor cells, obtained 360 days after TCRalphabeta/CD19-depleted stem cell transplant. The receptors shown here come from a male patient younger than 18 who had a stem cell transplant for acute lymphoblastic leukemia, so the T cells may come from the graft donor.

The CDR3 is CASARLEGGTQYF. In nucleotides, the CDR3 is TGTGCCAGCGCTCGACTAGAGGGAGGCACGCAGTATTTT. This chain connects TRBV6-2 or TRBV6-3 to TRBJ2-3; a weak D match, TRBD2 (6 bases). Germline CDR1 is MNHEY and CDR2 is SVGEGT. V lost 8 bases, J lost 9 bases, and 18 bases lay in between. The CDR3 spans 13 residues.

The chain recombines TRBV2 with TRBJ2-2; possibly TRBD1 for D (6 bases). Germline V lookup: CDR1 SNHLY, CDR2 FYNNEI. The CDR3 contains 13 residues. V lost 8 bases and J 2 bases, leaving 9 bases between the germline ends. The CDR3 sequence is CASGTLNTGELFF. As DNA, the CDR3 is TGTGCCAGCGGGACACTAAACACCGGGGAGCTGTTTTTT.

In its sample, this clonotype was seen a few times. The V and J genes are TRBV4-1 and TRBJ2-7; maybe TRBD1 (6 bases). This CDR3 is built from 16 residues. Germline lookup yields CDR1 MGHRA and CDR2 YSYEKL. The V end was cut by 4 bases, the J end by 5 bases, with 21 bases between. CDR3 loop: CASSLLLQGISNEQYF. CDR3 sequence (DNA): TGCGCCAGCAGCCTCCTTTTACAGGGTATAAGCAACGAGCAGTACTTC.

The sample holds many counts of this clonotype. The J gene is TRBJ2-2, the V gene TRBV2; 13 positions match TRBD2. Losses at the gene ends were 3 bases for V and 0 bases for J; bases not matched to a gene: 7. The V gene's germline CDR1 is SNHLY and CDR2 FYNNEI. This CDR3 spans 19 amino acids. The CDR3 DNA is TGTGCCAGCAGTGAGAGGACTAGCGGGAGTAAATCGAACACCGGGGAGCTGTTTTTT. It specifies CASSERTSGSKSNTGELFF. Using reference TRBV2 and TRBJ2-2 for the parts outside the CDR3, the full variable domain is EPEVTQTPSHQVTQMGQEVILRCVPISNHLYFYWYRQILGQKVEFLVSFYNNEISEKSEIFDDQFSVERPDGSNFTLKIRSTKLEDSAMYFCASSERTSGSKSNTGELFFGEGSRLTVL.

This chain links TRBV7-9 with TRBJ2-1, with D unclear. This CDR3 has 11 residues. CDR1 is SEHNR and CDR2 is FQNEAQ in the germline V gene (reference sequence). CDR3 residues: CALYGDGEQFF. The CDR3 region has the DNA TGTGCTCTTTATGGGGATGGTGAGCAGTTCTTC.

V gene TRBV20-1 combines with J gene TRBJ2-7; TRBD1 matches at 8 bases. The CDR3 extends over 15 amino acids. CDR1 and CDR2 from the germline V gene are DFQATT and SNEGSKA (reference sequence). The ends lost 1 base at V and 5 bases at J; junction bases unmatched: 10. The CDR3 bases are TGCAGTGCTAGAGTTCGGGGACAGGCGTATCACGAGCAGTACTTC. It specifies CSARVRGQAYHEQYF.

This clonotype appeared a few times. The CDR3 loop is CASSPSGRGGDTQYF. As DNA, the CDR3 is TGTGCCAGCAGCCCTAGCGGGAGAGGTGGAGATACGCAGTATTTT. The genes are TRBV7-9 and TRBJ2-3, with 10 bases that match TRBD2. Germline V lookup: CDR1 SEHNR, CDR2 FQNEAQ (reference sequence). Losses at the gene ends were 5 bases for V and 5 bases for J; bases not matched to a gene: 7. The CDR3 has 15 residues.

The V gene is TRBV28, the J gene TRBJ1-5, with D perhaps matching TRBD1 (5 bases). Trimming stripped 3 bases from V and 5 bases from J, with 14 bases between. CDR3 length equals 15 residues. Germline loops: CDR1 MDHEN, CDR2 SYDVKM. This CDR3 reads CASSLGGAGYQPQHF. As DNA, the CDR3 is TGTGCCAGCAGTTTGGGAGGGGCTGGTTATCAGCCCCAGCATTTT.

The CDR3 region is CATSDSSTSTDTQYF. The CDR3 nucleotides read TGTGCCACCAGTGATTCGTCGACTAGCACAGATACGCAGTATTTT. This chain connects TRBV24-1 to TRBJ2-3; unclear D gene. The germline V gene has CDR1 KGHDR and CDR2 SFDVKD. The CDR3 is 15 amino acids. Trimming removed 2 bases from V and 0 bases from J, with 8 bases in between.

This clonotype was detected ten times or more. The chain recombines TRBV29-1 with TRBJ2-5; possibly TRBD1 for D (6 bases). This CDR3 has 13 amino acids. The germline gives CDR1 SQVTM, CDR2 ANQGSEA. Trimming cost V 4 bases and J 2 bases, with 11 bases left between them. The CDR3 loop is CSVGTVLQETQYF. CDR3 DNA sequence: TGCAGCGTTGGGACAGTTCTTCAAGAGACCCAGTACTTC.

This clonotype has only a few counts. CDR3 protein: CASSTSGGVSNEQFF. Written as DNA, the CDR3 is TGTGCCAGCAGCACAAGCGGGGGGGTTTCCAATGAGCAGTTCTTC. The chain has TRBV5-6 and TRBJ2-1, with 10 bases aligning to TRBD2. The CDR3 has 15 amino acids. V gave up 4 bases and J gave up 6 bases; unmatched junction bases: 7. Germline V gives CDR1 SGHDT, CDR2 YYEEEE.

The J gene is TRBJ2-7, the V gene TRBV12-3 or TRBV12-4, with D tentatively TRBD1 or TRBD2 (5 bases each). This CDR3 has 16 residues. V was pared by 2 bases and J by 2 bases, with 16 bases between. The CDR3 spells CASSLRPRGRPYEQYF. As DNA, the CDR3 is TGTGCCAGCAGTTTAAGACCCCGGGGACGACCCTACGAGCAGTACTTC.

This clonotype has a handful of counts. V is TRBV4-1 and J is TRBJ2-5; 7 bases are a match to TRBD2. V lost 1 base to trimming and J lost 5 bases; unmatched junction nucleotides: 19. The CDR3 covers 19 residues. The germline V gene has CDR1 MGHRA and CDR2 YSYEKL. In nucleotides, the CDR3 is TGCGCCAGCAGCCAAGTCGGCCTAGCGGTTAACACAAAGCAGGAGACCCAGTACTTC. Protein sequence: CASSQVGLAVNTKQETQYF.

Turning to this clonotype: An end of the junction differs from the germline gene, which may be a read error. CDR3 in amino acids: CARREEISGSRSYNEQFF. The CDR3 nucleotides are TGTGCCCGCAGGGAAGAGATTAGCGGGTCGCGCTCCTACAATGAGCAGTTCTTC. The genes are TRBV11-2 and TRBJ2-1; 7 nucleotides agree with TRBD2. Germline CDR1 is SGHAT and CDR2 is FQNNGV. The CDR3 sequence is 18 residues long. The complete variable domain, with remaining parts taken from reference TRBV11-2 and TRBJ2-1, reads EAGVAQSPRYKIIEKRQSVAFWCNPISGHATLYWYQQILGQGPKLLIQFQNNGVVDDSQLPKDRFSAERLKGVDSTLKIQPAKLEDSAVYLCARREEISGSRSYNEQFFGPGTRLTVL.

This clonotype was seen only a few times. This sequence joins TRBV20-1 and TRBJ1-2; D unclear. This CDR3 contains 12 residues. V shed 0 bases and J shed 2 bases, with 4 bases lying between them. The germline V gene encodes CDR1 DFQATT and CDR2 SNEGSKA (reference sequence). CDR3 in amino acids: CSARDPNYGYTF. The CDR3 bases are TGCAGTGCTAGAGACCCCAACTATGGCTACACCTTC.

In its sample, this clonotype was seen a few times. The chain links TRBV5-1 to TRBJ2-4; the D gene is possibly TRBD2 (6 bases). From germline, CDR1 is SGHRS and CDR2 YFSETQ. This CDR3 region has 12 residues. V was pared by 3 bases and J by 6 bases, with 7 bases between. CDR3: CASSYGGNIQYF. CDR3 bases: TGCGCCAGCAGCTACGGGGGAAACATTCAGTACTTC.

The rearrangement joins TRBV6-2 or TRBV6-3 to TRBJ1-1; D gene unclear. From germline, CDR1 is MNHEY and CDR2 SVGEGT. The CDR3 is made up of 11 amino acids. Trimming removed 5 bases from V and 7 bases from J, with 8 bases in between. CDR3: CASSQGNEAFF. As DNA, the CDR3 is TGTGCCAGCAGTCAAGGTAATGAAGCTTTCTTT.

This clonotype was observed at least ten times. The chain uses TRBV29-1 and TRBJ1-6; D may be TRBD1 (6 bases). Germline V CDR1 and CDR2: SQVTM, ANQGSEA. This CDR3 region has 14 residues. V was cut by 6 bases and J by 5 bases, with 14 bases left in between. Here the CDR3 reads CSVGFGQNNSPLHF. Written as DNA, the CDR3 is TGCAGCGTGGGATTCGGACAGAATAATTCACCCCTCCACTTT. Full variable domain (rest looked up from reference TRBV29-1 and TRBJ1-6): SAVISQKPSRDICQRGTSLTIQCQVDSQVTMMFWYRQQPGQSLTLIATANQGSEATYESGFVIDKFPISRPNLTFSTLTVSNMSPEDSSIYLCSVGFGQNNSPLHFGNGTRLTVT.

This clonotype was picked up a small number of times. The CDR3 protein is CASSSDLGQGYEQYF. CDR3 sequence (DNA): TGTGCCAGCAGCTCCGACTTAGGACAGGGCTACGAGCAGTACTTC. The chain is built from TRBV7-7 and TRBJ2-7; TRBD1 matches 8 bases. The CDR3 totals 15 residues. Germline CDR1 SSHAT, CDR2 FNYEAQ (reference sequence). The ends lost 4 bases at V and 3 bases at J; junction bases unmatched: 8. The full variable domain, in which reference TRBV7-7 and TRBJ2-7 provide the parts outside the CDR3, is GAGVSQSPRYKVTKRGQDVTLRCDPISSHATLYWYQQALGQGPEFLTYFNYEAQPDKSGLPSDRFSAERPEGSISTLTIQRTEQRDSAMYRCASSSDLGQGYEQYFGPGTRLTVT.

The DNA for the CDR3 is TGTGCCAGCAGTTTCGGCTTAGGGACTAGCGGCGTCCTGGGCACAGATACGCAGTATTTT. Its translation is CASSFGLGTSGVLGTDTQYF. The chain recombines TRBV12-3 or TRBV12-4 with TRBJ2-3, with TRBD2 identical over 11 bases. This CDR3 contains 20 residues. The V and J ends lost 3 bases and 1 base, in that order; junction bases with no gene match: 15.

This clonotype was seen ten or more times. The V gene is TRBV27, the J gene TRBJ2-7; possibly TRBD1 or TRBD2 for D (6 bases each). Germline lookup yields CDR1 MNHEY and CDR2 SMNVEV (reference sequence). This CDR3 contains 14 residues. The germline V and J ends were trimmed by 6 bases and 4 bases, with 16 bases remaining between them. The CDR3 DNA follows: TGTGCCAGCAGAGTAGGGGGGACCGTATACGAGCAGTACTTC. Translation gives CASRVGGTVYEQYF.

The rearrangement links TRBV7-9 to TRBJ2-1; TRBD2 aligns across 10 bases. Germline V CDR1 and CDR2: SEHNR, FQNEAQ (reference sequence). J was trimmed by 6 bases and V by 5 bases; bases with no gene match: 10. This CDR3 contains 16 residues. CDR3 bases: TGTGCCAGCAGCCCGGCCCTAGCGGGAGTGTCCAATGAGCAGTTCTTC. Its protein is CASSPALAGVSNEQFF. The full variable domain, with the rest looked up from reference TRBV7-9 and TRBJ2-1, is DTGVSQNPRHKITKRGQNVTFRCDPISEHNRLYWYRQTLGQGPEFLTYFQNEAQLEKSRLLSDRFSAERPKGSFSTLEIQRTEQGDSAMYLCASSPALAGVSNEQFFGPGTRLTVL.

CDR3 DNA sequence: TGTGCCAGCAGCCAAGATTTACCGGGACTGAACACTGAAGCTTTCTTT. Translation gives CASSQDLPGLNTEAFF. The chain links TRBV14 to TRBJ1-1; D is possibly TRBD1 (5 bases). The V gene lost 0 bases and the J gene lost 0 bases, with 11 bases spanning the gap. Germline-derived CDR1 and CDR2 are SGHDN and FVKESK. This CDR3 comprises 16 residues.

This clonotype appeared many times. This chain connects TRBV5-4 to TRBJ2-3; TRBD2 matches 8 bases. The CDR3 length is 14 residues. Trimming at V came to 8 bases and at J to 5 bases, leaving 10 bases not matched to a gene. Germline assignment: CDR1 SGHNT and CDR2 YYREEE (reference sequence). The CDR3 protein is CARSREGRGDTQYF. In nucleotides, the CDR3 is TGTGCCAGGTCACGGGAGGGCCGAGGAGATACGCAGTATTTT.

The rearrangement links TRBV9 to TRBJ2-1; TRBD2 aligns across 12 bases. Germline CDR1 and CDR2: SGDLS and YYNGEE. This CDR3 comprises 16 residues. Losses at the gene ends were 4 bases for V and 6 bases for J; bases not matched to a gene: 8. The CDR3 sequence: CASSTRLAGVINEQFF. CDR3 bases: TGTGCCAGCAGCACCCGACTAGCGGGAGTAATCAATGAGCAGTTCTTC.

A few counts support this clonotype. The rearrangement uses TRBV29-1 and TRBJ1-3; unclear D gene. Germline V CDR1 and CDR2: SQVTM, ANQGSEA. The CDR3 consists of 13 residues. Trimming removed 7 bases from V and 0 bases from J, with 10 bases in between. CDR3 nucleotides: TGCAGCGCCCTCGCGAGCTCTGGAAACACCATATATTTT. It yields the protein CSALASSGNTIYF.

This rearrangement joins TRBV21-1 to TRBJ2-3; the table calls TRBD2, which could not be checked here. TRBV21-1 is designated a pseudogene. The CDR3 covers 19 residues. The CDR3 loop is CASSKAALAGDWRGDTQYF. Here the CDR3 DNA reads TGTGCCAGCAGCAAAGCCGCTCTAGCGGGAGATTGGAGGGGAGATACGCAGTATTTT.